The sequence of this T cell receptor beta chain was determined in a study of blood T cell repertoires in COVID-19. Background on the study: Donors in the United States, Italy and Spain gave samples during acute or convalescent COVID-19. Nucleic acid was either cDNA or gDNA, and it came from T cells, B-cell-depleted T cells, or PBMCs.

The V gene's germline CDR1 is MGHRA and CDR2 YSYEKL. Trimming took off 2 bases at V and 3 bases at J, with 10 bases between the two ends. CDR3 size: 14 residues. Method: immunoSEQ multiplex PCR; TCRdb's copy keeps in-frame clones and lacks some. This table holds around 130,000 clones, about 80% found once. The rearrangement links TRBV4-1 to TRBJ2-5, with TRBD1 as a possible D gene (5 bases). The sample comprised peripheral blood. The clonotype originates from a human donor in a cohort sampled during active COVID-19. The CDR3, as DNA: TGCGCCAGCAGCCAATTCGGCAGGGAAGAGACCCAGTACTTC. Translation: CASSQFGREETQYF.